These 24 T cell receptor beta chains were sequenced from one sample in a study of blood T cell repertoires in COVID-19. Sequencing used immunoSEQ multiplex PCR; TCRdb keeps in-frame clones, though not all of them. The sample holds nearly 400,000 clones, approximately 89% seen once. The sequenced sample consisted of PBMCs or T cells enriched from blood (not recorded which). The receptors derive from a woman in her twenties or thirties who had recovered from COVID-19.

The chain employs TRBV5-6 and TRBJ2-7, with TRBD2 as a possible D gene (5 bases). The CDR3 has 15 residues. V gave up 0 bases and J gave up 5 bases, with 15 bases separating them. CDR1 is SGHDT and CDR2 is YYEEEE in the germline V gene. CDR3 in amino acids: CASSLGGGTFDEQYF. CDR3 in DNA: TGTGCCAGCAGCTTGGGAGGAGGAACTTTCGACGAGCAGTACTTC.

This clone appeared a single time. V is TRBV27 and J is TRBJ2-7, with TRBD2 identical over 11 bases. The CDR3 totals 17 residues. Trimming took 5 bases from V and 0 from J; bases not matched to a gene: 9. Per the germline V gene, CDR1 is MNHEY and CDR2 is SMNVEV (reference sequence). The CDR3, as DNA: TGTGCCAGCAGTAGGACTAGCGGGTGGAACCGCTCCTACGAGCAGTACTTC. Its protein product is CASSRTSGWNRSYEQYF.

This clone has only one observation. The J gene is TRBJ2-1, the V gene TRBV7-9, with 7 bases identical to TRBD2. Germline-derived CDR1 and CDR2 are SEHNR and FQNEAQ (reference sequence). With V trimmed by 7 bases and J by 5 bases, 17 bases remained unmatched. CDR3 length equals 17 residues. This chain's CDR3 is CASISGAGSRLNNEQFF. In DNA form, the CDR3 reads TGTGCCAGCATAAGCGGGGCGGGTTCCCGCCTTAACAATGAGCAGTTCTTC.

This chain uses TRBV7-2 with TRBJ1-2, with D hard to call. The CDR3 has 14 residues. The germline V gene has CDR1 SGHTA and CDR2 FQGNSA. The germline V and J ends were trimmed by 1 base and 0 bases, with 6 bases remaining between them. The CDR3 DNA sequence: TGTGCCAGCAGCTTAGTCGGAGCTAACTATGGCTACACCTTC. Its translation: CASSLVGANYGYTF.

The chain combines TRBV11-2 with TRBJ1-1; 9 nucleotides align to TRBD1. The length of the CDR3 is 18 residues. Germline CDR1 and CDR2: SGHAT and FQNNGV. V lost 4 bases and J lost 4; bases outside the gene matches: 16. The CDR3 DNA sequence: TGTGCCAGCAGCTCACGGCGGACAGGGGCTTCCTACGGCACTGAAGCTTTCTTT. Protein sequence: CASSSRRTGASYGTEAFF.

The CDR3 bases are TGCGCCAGCAGCCAATATCCGGGGGACTATAGCAATCAGCCCCAGCATTTT. The encoded protein is CASSQYPGDYSNQPQHF. J is TRBJ1-5 and V is TRBV4-1; maybe TRBD1 (5 bases). V was shortened by 2 bases and J by 0 bases, with 14 bases between the two germline ends. Per the germline V gene, CDR1 is MGHRA and CDR2 is YSYEKL. The CDR3 has 17 amino acids.

This clone was found many times. This sequence joins TRBV7-2 and TRBJ1-5; D is perhaps TRBD1 (5 bases). Germline V lookup: CDR1 SGHTA, CDR2 FQGNSA. CDR3 length: 14 amino acids. V was pared by 5 bases and J by 2 bases, with 10 bases between. CDR3 DNA: TGTGCCAGCAGCCAGTGGGGGGGCAATCAGCCCCAGCATTTT. It encodes CASSQWGGNQPQHF.

V and J are TRBV2 and TRBJ1-2; D not resolved. CDR3 length: 13 amino acids. CDR1 SNHLY and CDR2 FYNNEI come from the germline V gene. V was clipped by 2 bases and J by 4 bases, with 8 bases between them. CDR3 amino acids: CASSELMAYGYTF. The DNA for the CDR3 is TGTGCCAGCAGTGAATTGATGGCCTATGGCTACACCTTC.

The chain is built from TRBV6-5 and TRBJ1-2; 10 positions match TRBD1. The CDR3 contains 16 residues. From germline, CDR1 is MNHEY and CDR2 SVGAGI. Germline trimming cut 2 bases from V and 8 bases from J; bases unmatched to any gene: 11. The CDR3 bases are TGTGCCAGCAGTTACACGCGGACAGGGGGGCGCGGGGGCTACACCTTC. Protein: CASSYTRTGGRGGYTF.

This chain links TRBV2 with TRBJ1-4, with D maybe TRBD1 (5 bases). This CDR3 region has 14 residues. CDR1 is SNHLY, CDR2 FYNNEI, per germline. The V gene lost 6 bases and the J gene lost 7 bases, with 15 bases spanning the gap. In DNA, the CDR3 is TGTGCCAGCAGGCAGGGCGGCGAGCGTGAAAAACTGTTTTTT. Encoded protein: CASRQGGEREKLFF.

This clone was seen just once. The CDR3 is CASSIGADRDIQETQYF. CDR3 DNA sequence: TGTGCCAGTAGTATAGGAGCCGACAGGGACATACAAGAGACCCAGTACTTC. This sequence joins TRBV19 and TRBJ2-5; 7 nucleotides line up with TRBD1. J lost 2 bases, V lost 1 base, and 10 bases had no gene match. The CDR3 has 17 amino acids. Germline V gives CDR1 LNHDA, CDR2 SQIVND (reference sequence).

V gene TRBV5-1 combines with J gene TRBJ1-1; D ambiguous. V lost 2 bases to trimming and J lost 1 base, with 9 bases between them. Germline CDR1 and CDR2: SGHRS and YFSETQ. The CDR3 totals 14 residues. DNA of the CDR3: TGCGCCAGCAGCTTAAGCGGACCGAACACTGAAGCTTTCTTT. It specifies CASSLSGPNTEAFF. The full variable domain, in which reference TRBV5-1 and TRBJ1-1 provide the parts outside the CDR3, is KAGVTQTPRYLIKTRGQQVTLSCSPISGHRSVSWYQQTPGQGLQFLFEYFSETQRNKGNFPGRFSGRQFSNSRSEMNVSTLELGDSALYLCASSLSGPNTEAFFGQGTRLTVV.

The chain links TRBV5-1 to TRBJ1-2; D is perhaps TRBD1 (5 bases). V was clipped by 3 bases and J by 2 bases, with 11 bases between them. The CDR3 sequence is 14 residues long. From germline, CDR1 is SGHRS and CDR2 YFSETQ. CDR3 amino acids: CASSWLSGNYGYTF. In DNA, the CDR3 is TGCGCCAGCAGCTGGCTCTCAGGGAACTATGGCTACACCTTC.

This chain connects TRBV25-1 to TRBJ2-7; 7 bases agree with TRBD1. This CDR3 is 15 amino acids long. The germline gives CDR1 MGHDK, CDR2 SYGVNS. With 1 base clipped from V and 3 bases from J, the junction kept 6 bases outside the gene matches. The CDR3 protein is CASSESRGLVYEQYF. CDR3 sequence (DNA): TGTGCCAGCAGTGAATCCAGGGGGTTGGTCTACGAGCAGTACTTC.

The rearrangement links TRBV2 to TRBJ1-1; tentatively, D is TRBD1 (6 bases). This CDR3 is 14 amino acids long. Germline V CDR1 and CDR2: SNHLY, FYNNEI. The V end was cut by 5 bases, the J end by 3 bases, with 13 bases between. The CDR3 coding sequence is TGTGCCAGCAGTTCCAGGGGAGCGCACACTGAAGCTTTCTTT. This codes for CASSSRGAHTEAFF.

The J gene is TRBJ2-3, the V gene TRBV24-1; 9 bases match TRBD1. Germline lookup yields CDR1 KGHDR and CDR2 SFDVKD. Trimming took 4 bases from V and 4 from J; bases not matched to a gene: 8. This CDR3 contains 16 residues. CDR3: CATSDLGQGSADTQYF. Here the CDR3 DNA reads TGTGCCACCAGTGACCTGGGACAGGGCTCGGCAGATACGCAGTATTTT.

This chain joins TRBV7-2 and TRBJ2-5; the match to TRBD2 covers 11 bases. The junction had 11 bases not matched to a gene; V was cut back by 4 bases and J by 7 bases. The CDR3 covers 16 residues. CDR1 is SGHTA, CDR2 FQGNSA, per germline. CDR3 residues: CASSYGLAGVIGTQYF. The CDR3 nucleotides read TGTGCCAGCAGCTACGGACTAGCGGGCGTGATCGGGACCCAGTACTTC.

V and J are TRBV19 and TRBJ2-2, with 7 bases lining up with TRBD1. The germline CDR1 and CDR2 sequences are LNHDA and SQIVND (reference sequence). This CDR3 spans 15 amino acids. J lost 4 bases, V lost 6 bases, and 8 bases had no gene match. The CDR3 DNA reads TGTGCCAGTAGCCTAGGGTCAGGGGGCACCGGGGAGCTGTTTTTT. It translates to CASSLGSGGTGELFF.

This chain uses TRBV2 with TRBJ1-5; no reliable D call. Germline lookup yields CDR1 SNHLY and CDR2 FYNNEI. Trimming removed 3 bases from V and 2 bases from J, with 11 bases in between. The CDR3 has 15 residues. CDR3 DNA sequence: TGTGCCAGCAGTGACGTGGGGAGCGGCAATCAGCCCCAGCATTTT. It codes for CASSDVGSGNQPQHF. The full variable domain, rest sourced from reference TRBV2 and TRBJ1-5, is EPEVTQTPSHQVTQMGQEVILRCVPISNHLYFYWYRQILGQKVEFLVSFYNNEISEKSEIFDDQFSVERPDGSNFTLKIRSTKLEDSAMYFCASSDVGSGNQPQHFGDGTRLSIL.

V gene TRBV5-1 combines with J gene TRBJ1-2, with D uncertain. The CDR3 length is 12 residues. Trimming stripped 2 bases from V and 7 bases from J, with 9 bases between. Germline V gene lookup returns CDR1 SGHRS and CDR2 YFSETQ. The CDR3 DNA is TGCGCCAGCAGCTTCGGGGATTTTGGCTACACCTTC. Protein: CASSFGDFGYTF.

This chain connects TRBV9 to TRBJ1-2; D gene uncertain. The CDR3 loop spans 15 amino acids. The V gene's germline CDR1 is SGDLS and CDR2 YYNGEE. V lost 0 bases, J lost 4 bases, and 13 bases lay in between. Here the CDR3 reads CASSVEGGFGYGYTF. CDR3 coding DNA: TGTGCCAGCAGCGTAGAGGGAGGGTTTGGCTATGGCTACACCTTC. Full variable domain (remainder filled in from reference TRBV9 and TRBJ1-2): DSGVTQTPKHLITATGQRVTLRCSPRSGDLSVYWYQQSLDQGLQFLIQYYNGEERAKGNILERFSAQQFPDLHSELNLSSLELGDSALYFCASSVEGGFGYGYTFGSGTRLTVV.

The J gene is TRBJ2-2, the V gene TRBV30; D is possibly TRBD1 (6 bases). Germline CDR1 and CDR2: GTSNPN and SVGIG (reference sequence). This CDR3 comprises 15 residues. V was trimmed by 4 bases and J by 7 bases, leaving 19 bases between them. CDR3 sequence: CAWTRTGKSFGELFF. The CDR3 DNA sequence: TGTGCCTGGACGCGTACAGGGAAAAGCTTCGGGGAGCTGTTTTTT.

The chain has TRBV28 and TRBJ1-2; D is ambiguous. The CDR3 is 11 amino acids. Germline V gives CDR1 MDHEN, CDR2 SYDVKM. Trimming took off 3 bases at V and 8 bases at J, with 7 bases between the two ends. In DNA, the CDR3 is TGTGCCAGCAGTTTCGCCCGGGGCTACACCTTC. Translated, it gives CASSFARGYTF.

The rearrangement links TRBV9 to TRBJ1-2; 9 bases are shared with TRBD1. CDR1 and CDR2 from the germline V gene are SGDLS and YYNGEE. The CDR3 covers 16 residues. V lost 3 bases and J lost 0; bases outside the gene matches: 6. The CDR3 nucleotides are TGTGCCAGCAGCGGGACAGGGGCTGGAGCTAACTATGGCTACACCTTC. Translated: CASSGTGAGANYGYTF.